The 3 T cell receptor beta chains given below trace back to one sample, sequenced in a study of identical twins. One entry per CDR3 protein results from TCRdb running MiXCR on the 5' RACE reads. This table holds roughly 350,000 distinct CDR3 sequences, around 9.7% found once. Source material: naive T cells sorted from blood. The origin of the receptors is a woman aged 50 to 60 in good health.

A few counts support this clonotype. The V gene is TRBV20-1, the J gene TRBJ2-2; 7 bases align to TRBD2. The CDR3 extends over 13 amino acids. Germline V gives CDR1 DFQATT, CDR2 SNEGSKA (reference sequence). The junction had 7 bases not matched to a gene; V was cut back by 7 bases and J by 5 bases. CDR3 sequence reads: CSVPGTTTGELFF. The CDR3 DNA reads TGCAGTGTCCCCGGGACTACTACCGGGGAGCTGTTTTTT.

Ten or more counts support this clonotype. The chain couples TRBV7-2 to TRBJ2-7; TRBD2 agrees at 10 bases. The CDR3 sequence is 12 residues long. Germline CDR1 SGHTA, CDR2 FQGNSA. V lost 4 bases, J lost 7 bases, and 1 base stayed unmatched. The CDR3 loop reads CASSWGLAEQYF. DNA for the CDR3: TGTGCCAGCAGCTGGGGACTAGCGGAGCAGTACTTC. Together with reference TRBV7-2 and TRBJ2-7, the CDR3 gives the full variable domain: GAGVSQSPSNKVTEKGKDVELRCDPISGHTALYWYRQSLGQGLEFLIYFQGNSAPDKSGLPSDRFSAERTGGSVSTLTIQRTQQEDSAVYLCASSWGLAEQYFGPGTRLTVT.

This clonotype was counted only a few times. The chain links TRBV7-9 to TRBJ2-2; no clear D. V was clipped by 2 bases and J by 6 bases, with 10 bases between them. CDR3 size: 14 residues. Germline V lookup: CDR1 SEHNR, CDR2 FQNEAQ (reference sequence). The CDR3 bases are TGTGCCAGCAGCTTAATTGCGGCCCCCGGGGAGCTGTTTTTT. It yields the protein CASSLIAAPGELFF.